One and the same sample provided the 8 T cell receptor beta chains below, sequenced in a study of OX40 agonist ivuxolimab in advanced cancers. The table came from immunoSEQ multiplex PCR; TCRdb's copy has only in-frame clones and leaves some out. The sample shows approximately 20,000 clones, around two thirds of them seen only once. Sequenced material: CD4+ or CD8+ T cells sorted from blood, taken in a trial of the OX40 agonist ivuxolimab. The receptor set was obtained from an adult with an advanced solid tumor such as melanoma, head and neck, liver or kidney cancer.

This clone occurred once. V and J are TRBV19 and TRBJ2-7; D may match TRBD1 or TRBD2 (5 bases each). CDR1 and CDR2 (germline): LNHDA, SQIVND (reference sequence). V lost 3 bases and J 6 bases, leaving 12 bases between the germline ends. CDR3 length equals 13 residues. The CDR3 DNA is TGTGCCAGTAGTATCATAACCGGGGCCGAGCAGTACTTC. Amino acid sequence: CASSIITGAEQYF.

The CDR3 loop is CASSFYGTPTRGYEQYF. CDR3 sequence (DNA): TGTGCCAGCAGTTTTTACGGGACACCGACCCGGGGCTACGAGCAGTACTTC. V gene TRBV28 combines with J gene TRBJ2-7; TRBD1 might be the D (6 bases). Germline V gives CDR1 MDHEN, CDR2 SYDVKM. With 3 bases removed from V and 3 bases from J, the gap between germline ends came to 21 bases. CDR3 length equals 17 residues.

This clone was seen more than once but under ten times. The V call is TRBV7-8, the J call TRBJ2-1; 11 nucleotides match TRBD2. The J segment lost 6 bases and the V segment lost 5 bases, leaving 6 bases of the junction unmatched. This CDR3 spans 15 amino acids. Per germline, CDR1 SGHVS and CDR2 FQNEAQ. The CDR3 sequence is CASSTTSGGLNEQFF. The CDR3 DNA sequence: TGTGCCAGCAGCACTACTAGCGGGGGCCTCAATGAGCAGTTCTTC.

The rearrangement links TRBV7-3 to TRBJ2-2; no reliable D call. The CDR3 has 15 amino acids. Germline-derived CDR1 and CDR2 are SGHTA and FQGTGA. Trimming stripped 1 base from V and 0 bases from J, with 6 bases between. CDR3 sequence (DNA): TGTGCCAGCAGCTTAATGGGATCGAACACCGGGGAGCTGTTTTTT. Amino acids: CASSLMGSNTGELFF.

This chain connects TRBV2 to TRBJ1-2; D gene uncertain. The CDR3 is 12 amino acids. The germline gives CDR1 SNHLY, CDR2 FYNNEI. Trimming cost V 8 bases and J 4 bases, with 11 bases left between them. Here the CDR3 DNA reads TGTGCCAGCTTTGATTTGGTCTATGGCTACACCTTC. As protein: CASFDLVYGYTF.

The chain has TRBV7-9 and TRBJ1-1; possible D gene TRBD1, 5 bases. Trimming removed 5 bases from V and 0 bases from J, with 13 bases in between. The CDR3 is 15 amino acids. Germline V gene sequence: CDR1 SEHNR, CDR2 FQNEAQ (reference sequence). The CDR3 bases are TGTGCCAGCAGCCCCTGGGGACGGCTGAACACTGAAGCTTTCTTT. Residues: CASSPWGRLNTEAFF.

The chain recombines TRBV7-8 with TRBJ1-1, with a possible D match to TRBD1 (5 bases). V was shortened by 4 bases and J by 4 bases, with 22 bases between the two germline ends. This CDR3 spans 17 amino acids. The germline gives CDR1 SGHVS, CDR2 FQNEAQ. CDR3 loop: CASSSTVGRDWGTEAFF. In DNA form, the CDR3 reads TGTGCCAGCAGCTCGACAGTTGGAAGGGATTGGGGCACTGAAGCTTTCTTT.

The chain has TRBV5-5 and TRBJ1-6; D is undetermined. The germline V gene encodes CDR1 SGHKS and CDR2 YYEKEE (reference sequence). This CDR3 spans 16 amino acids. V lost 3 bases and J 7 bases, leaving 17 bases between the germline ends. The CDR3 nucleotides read TGTGCCAGCAGCTCTTGGCTCAACGAGCCCAATTCACCCCTCCACTTT. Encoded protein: CASSSWLNEPNSPLHF.